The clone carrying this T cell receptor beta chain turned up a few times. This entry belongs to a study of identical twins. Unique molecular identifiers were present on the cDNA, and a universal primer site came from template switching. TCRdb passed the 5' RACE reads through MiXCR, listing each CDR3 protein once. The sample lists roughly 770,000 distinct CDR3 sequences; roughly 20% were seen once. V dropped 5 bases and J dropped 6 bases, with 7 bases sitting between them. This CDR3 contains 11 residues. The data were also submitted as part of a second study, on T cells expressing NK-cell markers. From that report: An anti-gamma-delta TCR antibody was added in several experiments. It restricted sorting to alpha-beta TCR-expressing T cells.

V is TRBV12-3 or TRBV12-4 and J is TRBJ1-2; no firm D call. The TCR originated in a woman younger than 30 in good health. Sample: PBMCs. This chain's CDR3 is CASSPGHGYTF. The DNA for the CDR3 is TGTGCCAGCAGTCCGGGCCATGGCTACACCTTC.